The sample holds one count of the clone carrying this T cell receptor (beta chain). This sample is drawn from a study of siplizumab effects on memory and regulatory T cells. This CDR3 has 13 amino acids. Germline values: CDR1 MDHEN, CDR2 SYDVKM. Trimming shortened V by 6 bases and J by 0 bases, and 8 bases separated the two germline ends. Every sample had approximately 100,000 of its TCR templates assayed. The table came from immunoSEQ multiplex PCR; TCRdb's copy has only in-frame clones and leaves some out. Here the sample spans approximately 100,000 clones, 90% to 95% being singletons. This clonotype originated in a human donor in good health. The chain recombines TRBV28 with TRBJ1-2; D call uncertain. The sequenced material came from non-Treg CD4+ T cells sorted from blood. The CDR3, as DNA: TGTGCCAGCAGGGATCCAACTAACTATGGCTACACCTTC. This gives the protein CASRDPTNYGYTF.